These T cell receptor beta chains were read from a single sample in a study of cytomegalovirus exposure and HLA in healthy donors. The table came from immunoSEQ multiplex PCR; TCRdb's copy has only in-frame clones and leaves some out. Its clone listing holds 40,000 to 55,000 clones. Sequenced sample: PBMCs. These receptors came from a male donor in good health and CMV-seropositive. Both conserved end residues are part of each CDR3. Fields, in order: J gene, D gene, V gene, CDR3 DNA, CDR3 protein. D genes are given only for firm matches.

j_call: TRBJ2-3; d_call: TRBD2; v_call: TRBV4-3; cdr3_nt: TGCGCCAGCAGCCAAGATAGACTAGCGGGGGGACTGGCAGATACGCAGTATTTT; cdr3_aa: CASSQDRLAGGLADTQYF
j_call: TRBJ1-3; d_call: TRBD1; v_call: TRBV27; cdr3_nt: TGTGCCAGCAGTTTAATAGGGGGCCCTGGAAACACCATATATTTT; cdr3_aa: CASSLIGGPGNTIYF
j_call: TRBJ1-2; d_call: -; v_call: TRBV9; cdr3_nt: TGTGCCAGCAGCGGTCCGGGAGCGCACTATGGCTACACCTTC; cdr3_aa: CASSGPGAHYGYTF
j_call: TRBJ2-7; d_call: -; v_call: TRBV28; cdr3_nt: TGTGCCAGCAGTTCTTCACAGTCCGGCGAGCAGTACTTC; cdr3_aa: CASSSSQSGEQYF
j_call: TRBJ1-2; d_call: -; v_call: TRBV6-6; cdr3_nt: TGTGCCAGCAGTTACTCGATTGTGAGATCTAACTATGGCTACACCTTC; cdr3_aa: CASSYSIVRSNYGYTF
j_call: TRBJ1-6; d_call: -; v_call: TRBV11-2; cdr3_nt: TGTGCCAGCAGCTTAGGAGGGGGAGGGCCACCCCTCCACTTT; cdr3_aa: CASSLGGGGPPLHF
j_call: TRBJ1-2; d_call: TRBD1; v_call: TRBV5-8; cdr3_nt: TGTGCCAGCAGCTGGGACAGCTATGGCTACACCTTC; cdr3_aa: CASSWDSYGYTF
j_call: TRBJ2-7; d_call: TRBD1; v_call: TRBV5-1; cdr3_nt: TGCGCCAGTGGACAGGGGGCCACCTACGAGCAGTACTTC; cdr3_aa: CASGQGATYEQYF
j_call: TRBJ1-6; d_call: TRBD1; v_call: TRBV11-1; cdr3_nt: TGTGCCAGCAGCTTAGAAGGACAGGTCAATTCACCCCTCCACTTT; cdr3_aa: CASSLEGQVNSPLHF
j_call: TRBJ2-3; d_call: TRBD1; v_call: TRBV2; cdr3_nt: TGTGCCAGCAGGATTACCAGGGGGCTAAGGGATACGCAGTATTTT; cdr3_aa: CASRITRGLRDTQYF
j_call: TRBJ1-1; d_call: TRBD1; v_call: TRBV9; cdr3_nt: TGTGCCAGGACAGGGAGGAACACTGAAGCTTTCTTT; cdr3_aa: CARTGRNTEAFF
j_call: TRBJ2-7; d_call: TRBD2; v_call: TRBV5-1; cdr3_nt: TGCGCCAGCGGAAGGACTAGCGGGGGCAACTACGAGCAGTACTTC; cdr3_aa: CASGRTSGGNYEQYF
j_call: TRBJ1-4; d_call: TRBD1; v_call: TRBV30; cdr3_nt: TGTGCCTGGACCGCCGGGACAGGGGAAAAACTGTTTTTT; cdr3_aa: CAWTAGTGEKLFF
j_call: TRBJ1-1; d_call: -; v_call: TRBV5-1; cdr3_nt: TGCGCCAGCAGCGCGGGACCTTCCGGCACTGAAGCTTTCTTT; cdr3_aa: CASSAGPSGTEAFF
j_call: TRBJ2-5; d_call: TRBD2; v_call: TRBV4-3; cdr3_nt: TGCGCCAGCAGCCACGCAGCGGGGGAGACCCAGTACTTC; cdr3_aa: CASSHAAGETQYF
j_call: TRBJ2-7; d_call: -; v_call: TRBV14; cdr3_nt: TGTGCCAGCAGCCAAGATCCGGAGAGCTCCTACGAGCAGTACTTC; cdr3_aa: CASSQDPESSYEQYF
j_call: TRBJ2-5; d_call: -; v_call: TRBV2; cdr3_nt: TGTGCCAGCAGACTTAGGTATGGGGCCCAAGAGACCCAGTACTTC; cdr3_aa: CASRLRYGAQETQYF
j_call: TRBJ2-3; d_call: TRBD2; v_call: TRBV7-9; cdr3_nt: TGTGCCAGCAGCTTAGCTGAGCGGGGGACCCCAGATACGCAGTATTTT; cdr3_aa: CASSLAERGTPDTQYF
j_call: TRBJ2-7; d_call: -; v_call: TRBV7-9; cdr3_nt: TGTGCCAGCAGCTTAGTGGCAGGGGCAACCTACGAGCAGTACTTC; cdr3_aa: CASSLVAGATYEQYF
j_call: TRBJ2-7; d_call: TRBD1; v_call: TRBV11-1; cdr3_nt: TGTGCCAGCAGCGCTGGACAGGATCTCTACGAGCAGTACTTC; cdr3_aa: CASSAGQDLYEQYF
j_call: TRBJ2-7; d_call: TRBD1; v_call: TRBV13; cdr3_nt: TGTGCCAGCAGCTTTAGGACAGGTTCGGTTAGGACCTCCTACGAGCAGTACTTC; cdr3_aa: CASSFRTGSVRTSYEQYF
j_call: TRBJ1-1; d_call: -; v_call: TRBV29-1; cdr3_nt: TGCAGCGTTAGGAGTTGGGACTACGAAGCTTTCTTT; cdr3_aa: CSVRSWDYEAFF
j_call: TRBJ2-4; d_call: -; v_call: TRBV15; cdr3_nt: TGTGCCACCGGACAGAAGATAGCCAAAAACATTCAGTACTTC; cdr3_aa: CATGQKIAKNIQYF
j_call: TRBJ2-7; d_call: -; v_call: TRBV11-3; cdr3_nt: TGTGCCCGCAGCACCCTGGACAGCTACGAGCAGTACTTC; cdr3_aa: CARSTLDSYEQYF
j_call: TRBJ2-7; d_call: TRBD1; v_call: TRBV27; cdr3_nt: TGTGCCAGCCGCCCCGGGACAGAAAAAATCTACGAGCAGTACTTC; cdr3_aa: CASRPGTEKIYEQYF
j_call: TRBJ1-3; d_call: -; v_call: TRBV7-9; cdr3_nt: TGTGCCAGCAGCTTAGGCGTCTCTGGAAACACCATATATTTT; cdr3_aa: CASSLGVSGNTIYF
j_call: TRBJ2-7; d_call: TRBD2; v_call: TRBV6-6; cdr3_nt: TGTGCCAGCAGTGTCGGGGGGGCGTCCTACGAGCAGTACTTC; cdr3_aa: CASSVGGASYEQYF
j_call: TRBJ1-2; d_call: -; v_call: TRBV5-5; cdr3_nt: TGTGCCAGCAGCTTGACAGGCTATGGCTACACCTTC; cdr3_aa: CASSLTGYGYTF
j_call: TRBJ2-7; d_call: -; v_call: TRBV18; cdr3_nt: TGTGCCAGCTCTAACGGGGCCTACGAGCAGTACTTC; cdr3_aa: CASSNGAYEQYF
j_call: TRBJ1-1; d_call: -; v_call: TRBV5-1; cdr3_nt: TGCGCCAGCAGCTTGGACCGCGGCAACACTGAAGCTTTCTTT; cdr3_aa: CASSLDRGNTEAFF
j_call: TRBJ1-1; d_call: -; v_call: TRBV2; cdr3_nt: TGTGCCAGCAGAAGGGAGGAGAACACTGAAGCTTTCTTT; cdr3_aa: CASRREENTEAFF
j_call: TRBJ2-2; d_call: -; v_call: TRBV7-9; cdr3_nt: TGTGCCAGCAGCTCAACGGGGGGCGCGGAGACCGGGGAGCTGTTTTTT; cdr3_aa: CASSSTGGAETGELFF
j_call: TRBJ2-2; d_call: TRBD2; v_call: TRBV4-2; cdr3_nt: TGTGCCAGCAGCCAAGATTCTCCCTTCGGGGGGGCCGGCGGGGAGCTGTTTTTT; cdr3_aa: CASSQDSPFGGAGGELFF
j_call: TRBJ2-7; d_call: -; v_call: TRBV7-8; cdr3_nt: TGTGCCAGCAGCCCCCTATGGACGGGAAACGAGCAGTACTTC; cdr3_aa: CASSPLWTGNEQYF
j_call: TRBJ2-7; d_call: -; v_call: TRBV30; cdr3_nt: TGTGCCTGGAATCCCGGGACACGCCCCTCCTACGAGCAGTACTTC; cdr3_aa: CAWNPGTRPSYEQYF
j_call: TRBJ1-1; d_call: TRBD1; v_call: TRBV7-9; cdr3_nt: TGTGCCAGCAGCGCACCAGGGGGGACTGAAGCTTTCTTT; cdr3_aa: CASSAPGGTEAFF
j_call: TRBJ2-3; d_call: -; v_call: TRBV5-1; cdr3_nt: TGCGCCAGCAGCCCCCCTAGCACAGATACGCAGTATTTT; cdr3_aa: CASSPPSTDTQYF
j_call: TRBJ1-3; d_call: TRBD1; v_call: TRBV27; cdr3_nt: TGTGCCAGCAGTCGCCGACAGGGGAGAAACACCATATATTTT; cdr3_aa: CASSRRQGRNTIYF
j_call: TRBJ1-2; d_call: -; v_call: TRBV5-1; cdr3_nt: TGCGCCAGCAGCCCCCGGGAGGGCTCCTATGGCTACACCTTC; cdr3_aa: CASSPREGSYGYTF
j_call: TRBJ2-7; d_call: TRBD1; v_call: TRBV5-4; cdr3_nt: TGTGCCAGCAGCGCCGGACAGGGCGCAAAAGTACTCCTCGAGCAGTACTTC; cdr3_aa: CASSAGQGAKVLLEQYF
j_call: TRBJ1-1; d_call: TRBD1; v_call: TRBV6-1; cdr3_nt: TGTGCCAGCAGTCAACAGGGGGCGGGCAACACTGAAGCTTTCTTT; cdr3_aa: CASSQQGAGNTEAFF
j_call: TRBJ1-2; d_call: TRBD1; v_call: TRBV30; cdr3_nt: TGTGCCTGGAGTCTACAGGGGAACTATGGCTACACCTTC; cdr3_aa: CAWSLQGNYGYTF
j_call: TRBJ2-5; d_call: TRBD2; v_call: TRBV7-3; cdr3_nt: TGTGCCAGCAGCTTACTTAGCGGGGGGTACGAGACCCAGTACTTC; cdr3_aa: CASSLLSGGYETQYF
j_call: TRBJ2-1; d_call: -; v_call: TRBV9; cdr3_nt: TGTGCCAGCAGCCCTACAGGGACCTCCTACAATGAGCAGTTCTTC; cdr3_aa: CASSPTGTSYNEQFF
j_call: TRBJ2-7; d_call: -; v_call: TRBV9; cdr3_nt: TGTGCCAGCAGCGTGAGCCCCCACTACGAGCAGTACTTC; cdr3_aa: CASSVSPHYEQYF
j_call: TRBJ1-2; d_call: TRBD1; v_call: TRBV19; cdr3_nt: TGTGCCAGTAAATACTTATCCGGGACAGGGGACTATGGCTACACCTTC; cdr3_aa: CASKYLSGTGDYGYTF
j_call: TRBJ1-6; d_call: TRBD1; v_call: TRBV5-1; cdr3_nt: TGCGCCAGCAGTAACAAGGACAGGACCTCTTCACCCCTCCACTTT; cdr3_aa: CASSNKDRTSSPLHF
j_call: TRBJ1-1; d_call: -; v_call: TRBV30; cdr3_nt: TGTGCCTGGAGTGTAGGGGGGGACACTGAAGCTTTCTTT; cdr3_aa: CAWSVGGDTEAFF
j_call: TRBJ2-5; d_call: -; v_call: TRBV15; cdr3_nt: TGTGCCACCAGCAGAGAGTCGACAGAAGAGACCCAGTACTTC; cdr3_aa: CATSRESTEETQYF
j_call: TRBJ2-5; d_call: TRBD2; v_call: TRBV18; cdr3_nt: TGTGCCAGCTCACCTCCCACGGGGGGCCAAGAGACCCAGTACTTC; cdr3_aa: CASSPPTGGQETQYF
j_call: TRBJ2-7; d_call: -; v_call: TRBV27; cdr3_nt: TGTGCCAGCAGTTTATTTTCTTCCTACGAGCAGTACTTC; cdr3_aa: CASSLFSSYEQYF